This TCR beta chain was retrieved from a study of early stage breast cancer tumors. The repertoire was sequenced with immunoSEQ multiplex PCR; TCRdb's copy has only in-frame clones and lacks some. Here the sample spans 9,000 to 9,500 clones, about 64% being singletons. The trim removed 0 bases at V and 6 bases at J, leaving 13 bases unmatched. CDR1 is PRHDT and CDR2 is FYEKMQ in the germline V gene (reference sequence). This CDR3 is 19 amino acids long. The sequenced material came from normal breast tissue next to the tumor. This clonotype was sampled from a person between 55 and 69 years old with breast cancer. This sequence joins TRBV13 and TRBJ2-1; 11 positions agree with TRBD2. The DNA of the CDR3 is TGTGCCAGCAGCTTAGGGGTAAGGGGTCCGGGACTAGCGGTCAATGAGCAGTTCTTC. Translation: CASSLGVRGPGLAVNEQFF.